The clone carrying this T cell receptor beta chain was detected a few times. The antigen is not known. This entry is derived from a study of T cell repertoires in cytomegalovirus infection. Study-level information: Alongside well-studied HLA-B-restricted CMV epitopes, recently identified HLA-C-restricted CMV epitopes were also used. An indication of both CMV infection and matching HLA type came from public TCR beta signatures. Study findings and constraints: Dominating the ex vivo response were TCR beta clonotypes that were CMV-specific and HLA-C-restricted.

TCRdb reprocessed the reads with MiXCR, giving one entry per CDR3 protein. The sample yields under 130,000 distinct CDR3 sequences, under 55% seen once. The CDR3 is made up of 18 amino acids. In germline, CDR1 is MNHEY, CDR2 SVGEGT. V dropped 1 base and J dropped 4 bases, with 20 bases sitting between them. The sample consisted of CD8+ T cells from cultured PBMCs, taken from culture after CMV antigen stimulation. The clonotype originates from a human donor in good health (CMV status not recorded). Some clones in this sample may be carry-over from other donors' samples. V gene TRBV6-2 or TRBV6-3 combines with J gene TRBJ1-5; D is perhaps TRBD1 (6 bases). The CDR3 DNA sequence: TGTGCCAGCAGTTACTGGCCCGACAGGCAAGGTTCGAATCAGCCCCAGCATTTT. Translating it yields CASSYWPDRQGSNQPQHF.